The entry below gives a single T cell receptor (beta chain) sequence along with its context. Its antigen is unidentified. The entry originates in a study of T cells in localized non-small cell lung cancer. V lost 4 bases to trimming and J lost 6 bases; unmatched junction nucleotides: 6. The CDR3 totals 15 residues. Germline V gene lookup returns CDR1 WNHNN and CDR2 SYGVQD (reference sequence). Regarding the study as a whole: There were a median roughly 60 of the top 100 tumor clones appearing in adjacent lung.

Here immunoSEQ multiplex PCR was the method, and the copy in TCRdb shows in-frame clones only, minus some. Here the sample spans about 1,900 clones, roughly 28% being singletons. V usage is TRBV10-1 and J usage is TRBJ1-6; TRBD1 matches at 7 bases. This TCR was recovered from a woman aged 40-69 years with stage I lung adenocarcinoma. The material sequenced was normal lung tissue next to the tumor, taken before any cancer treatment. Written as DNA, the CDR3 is TGCGCCAGCAGTGCAGGAAGGGGGCCTAATTCACCCCTCCACTTT. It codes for CASSAGRGPNSPLHF.